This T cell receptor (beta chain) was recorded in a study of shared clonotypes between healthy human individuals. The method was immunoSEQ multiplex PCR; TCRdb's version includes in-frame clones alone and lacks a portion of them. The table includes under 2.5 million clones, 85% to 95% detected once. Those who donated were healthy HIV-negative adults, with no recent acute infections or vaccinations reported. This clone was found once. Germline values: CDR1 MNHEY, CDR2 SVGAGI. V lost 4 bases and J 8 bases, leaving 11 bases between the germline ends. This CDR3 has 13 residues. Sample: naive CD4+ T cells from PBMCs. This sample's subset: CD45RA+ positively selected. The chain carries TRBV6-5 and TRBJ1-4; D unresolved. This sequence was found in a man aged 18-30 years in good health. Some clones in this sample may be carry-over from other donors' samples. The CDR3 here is CASSSDITEKLFF. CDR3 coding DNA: TGTGCCAGCAGTTCAGATATTACCGAAAAACTGTTTTTT.